This T cell receptor (beta chain) originates from a study of PD-L1 blockade in urothelial cancer. In the study overall: Bladder-origin urothelial cancer in males covered most of the roughly 29 patients.

The CDR3 contains 20 residues. The V segment lost 0 bases and the J segment 2 bases; nucleotides outside the gene matches: 11. Germline CDR1 reads LNHDA; CDR2 reads SQIVND (reference sequence). Study outcomes and limitations: Blood TCR clonality below the median before treatment was a predictor of better survival.

Sequenced by immunoSEQ multiplex PCR; TCRdb stores in-frame clones only, minus some. The data contain some 32,000 clones, 84% of them seen just once; the ten biggest clones take up less than 40%. Points on this clone: What it binds is unknown.

The chain recombines TRBV19 with TRBJ2-1; 12 nucleotides agree with TRBD2. The sequencing used PBMCs, collected around atezolizumab (anti-PD-L1) treatment. This receptor was identified in a man in his 60s with urothelial cancer. The chain's CDR3 is CASSIEGGKTSGSTYNEQFF. The DNA for the CDR3 is TGTGCCAGTAGTATAGAGGGGGGAAAGACTAGCGGGAGTACCTACAATGAGCAGTTCTTC.